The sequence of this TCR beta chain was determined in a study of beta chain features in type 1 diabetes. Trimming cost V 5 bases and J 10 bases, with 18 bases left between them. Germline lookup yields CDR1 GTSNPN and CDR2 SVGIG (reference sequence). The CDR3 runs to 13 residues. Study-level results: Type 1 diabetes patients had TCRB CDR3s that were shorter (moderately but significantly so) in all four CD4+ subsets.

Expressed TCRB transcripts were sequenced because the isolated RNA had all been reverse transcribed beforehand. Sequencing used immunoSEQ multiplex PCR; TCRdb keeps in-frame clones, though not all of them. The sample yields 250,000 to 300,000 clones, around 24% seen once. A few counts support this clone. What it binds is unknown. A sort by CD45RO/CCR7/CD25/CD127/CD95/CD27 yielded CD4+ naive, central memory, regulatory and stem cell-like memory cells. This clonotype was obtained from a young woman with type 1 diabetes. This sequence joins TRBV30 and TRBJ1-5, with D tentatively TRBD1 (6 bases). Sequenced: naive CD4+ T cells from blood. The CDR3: CAWGATGGIPQHF. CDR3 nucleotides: TGTGCCTGGGGGGCGACAGGAGGTATTCCCCAGCATTTT.